These 18 T cell receptor beta chains originate from one sample sequenced in a study of T cell changes during pregnancy in multiple sclerosis. Assay used: immunoSEQ multiplex PCR; TCRdb lists only in-frame clones, some missing. The sample shows under 50,000 clones, around 92% of them seen only once. This specimen was CD8+ T cells from peripheral blood mononuclear cells, taken in the third trimester of pregnancy. These receptors came from a female donor with multiple sclerosis, enrolled in a pregnancy study.

The chain has TRBV7-3 and TRBJ2-3, with TRBD1 identical over 9 bases. The CDR3 runs 17 residues. V trimming: 1 base; J trimming: 4 bases; junction bases outside the gene matches: 9. The germline V gene encodes CDR1 SGHTA and CDR2 FQGTGA. The CDR3 protein is CASSLKATGQGADTQYF. The DNA for the CDR3 is TGTGCCAGCAGCTTAAAGGCCACGGGACAGGGTGCAGATACGCAGTATTTT.

This chain connects TRBV7-9 to TRBJ1-2; 7 bases are a match to TRBD1. Germline-derived CDR1 and CDR2 are SEHNR and FQNEAQ (reference sequence). J lost 2 bases, V lost 1 base, and 1 base had no gene match. The CDR3 length is 14 residues. CDR3: CASSLGTGNYGYTF. The CDR3, as DNA: TGTGCCAGCAGCTTAGGGACAGGCAACTATGGCTACACCTTC.

This chain links TRBV4-1 with TRBJ1-3; no firm D call. Germline values: CDR1 MGHRA, CDR2 YSYEKL. The germline V and J ends were trimmed by 4 bases and 1 base, with 11 bases remaining between them. The CDR3 covers 15 residues. The CDR3 DNA is TGCGCCAGCAGCCCGTTTGCAGGATCTGGAAACACCATATATTTT. Translating gives CASSPFAGSGNTIYF.

This clone was counted once. The chain combines TRBV4-1 with TRBJ2-7; TRBD2 agrees at 10 bases. The J segment lost 7 bases and the V segment lost 3 bases, leaving 9 bases of the junction unmatched. The CDR3 extends over 15 amino acids. Germline V CDR1 and CDR2: MGHRA, YSYEKL. In nucleotides, the CDR3 is TGCGCCAGCAGCCACAGCGGGGGGGCTCTGGGAGAGCAGTACTTC. Its protein product is CASSHSGGALGEQYF.

The J gene is TRBJ2-3, the V gene TRBV4-1; 8 bases fit TRBD2. Trimming removed 4 bases from V and 4 bases from J; junction bases left unmatched: 10. CDR3 size: 16 residues. The germline V gene has CDR1 MGHRA and CDR2 YSYEKL. For the CDR3, the DNA is TGCGCCAGCAGCCTTCGTCCCGGGACTAGTGCAGATACGCAGTATTTT. Protein sequence: CASSLRPGTSADTQYF.

This chain joins TRBV18 and TRBJ1-1, with D unclear. Trimming removed 2 bases at V and 4 bases at J, with 5 bases between. Germline loops: CDR1 KGHSH, CDR2 LQKENI. The CDR3 totals 12 residues. The CDR3: CASSPSSTEAFF. The DNA of the CDR3 is TGTGCCAGCTCACCAAGTAGCACTGAAGCTTTCTTT. Together with reference TRBV18 and TRBJ1-1, the CDR3 gives the full variable domain: NAGVMQNPRHLVRRRGQEARLRCSPMKGHSHVYWYRQLPEEGLKFMVYLQKENIIDESGMPKERFSAEFPKEGPSILRIQQVVRGDSAAYFCASSPSSTEAFFGQGTRLTVV.

This chain uses TRBV7-6 with TRBJ2-1, with TRBD2 identical over 10 bases. The CDR3 spans 14 residues. Germline V gene data show CDR1 as SGHVS and CDR2 as FNYEAQ. The trim removed 3 bases at V and 10 bases at J, leaving 6 bases unmatched. CDR3 loop: CASSFSSGGDEQFF. The CDR3 DNA reads TGTGCCAGCAGCTTCTCTAGCGGGGGAGACGAGCAGTTCTTC.

The rearrangement joins TRBV7-9 to TRBJ2-7; D might be TRBD1 (5 bases). Trimming removed 3 bases at V and 2 bases at J, with 11 bases between. Germline V gene sequence: CDR1 SEHNR, CDR2 FQNEAQ (reference sequence). The CDR3 is made up of 14 amino acids. The CDR3 region has the DNA TGTGCCAGCAGCTTTGGCAGGGTTCCCTACGAGCAGTACTTC. Its protein product is CASSFGRVPYEQYF.

V and J are TRBV7-3 and TRBJ2-7; TRBD1 aligns across 8 bases. Unmatched junction bases numbered 16, after V lost 8 bases and J lost 4 bases. CDR3 length equals 16 residues. The germline CDR1 and CDR2 sequences are SGHTA and FQGTGA. CDR3: CASPLRGEQGVYEQYF. CDR3 DNA: TGTGCCAGCCCCCTACGAGGCGAACAGGGGGTATACGAGCAGTACTTC. The full variable domain, rest sourced from reference TRBV7-3 and TRBJ2-7, is GAGVSQTPSNKVTEKGKYVELRCDPISGHTALYWYRQSLGQGPEFLIYFQGTGAADDSGLPNDRFFAVRPEGSVSTLKIQRTERGDSAVYLCASPLRGEQGVYEQYFGPGTRLTVT.

The J gene is TRBJ2-5, the V gene TRBV29-1, with D possibly TRBD2 on 7 matching bases. V was shortened by 1 base and J by 5 bases, with 14 bases between the two germline ends. The CDR3 totals 14 residues. Germline V gives CDR1 SQVTM, CDR2 ANQGSEA. CDR3 amino acids: CSVEASGGLETQYF. The DNA for the CDR3 is TGCAGCGTTGAAGCATCCGGGGGGCTTGAGACCCAGTACTTC.

This chain joins TRBV4-2 and TRBJ2-1; 11 bases line up with TRBD2. Germline CDR1 and CDR2: LGHNA and YNFKEQ. The CDR3 extends over 15 amino acids. Trimming took 3 bases from V and 2 from J; bases not matched to a gene: 0. DNA of the CDR3: TGTGCCAGCAGCCAGACTAGCGGGGCCTACAATGAGCAGTTCTTC. Translated, it gives CASSQTSGAYNEQFF.

The J gene is TRBJ2-1, the V gene TRBV15; no clear D gene. CDR3 size: 14 residues. V lost 0 bases to trimming and J lost 5 bases, with 8 bases between them. Germline V gives CDR1 LNHNV, CDR2 YYDKDF (reference sequence). The CDR3 loop reads CATSRDHEDNEQFF. DNA of the CDR3: TGTGCCACCAGCAGAGATCACGAGGACAATGAGCAGTTCTTC.

This clone showed up just once. The V and J genes are TRBV7-8 and TRBJ2-7; weak D call: TRBD1 (6 bases). Germline V gives CDR1 SGHVS, CDR2 FQNEAQ. Deletions cut 5 bases from V and 5 bases from J, with 16 bases between. This CDR3 spans 14 amino acids. CDR3 protein: CASSVFVSGDEQYF. The CDR3 bases are TGTGCCAGCAGCGTCTTTGTTTCAGGGGACGAGCAGTACTTC.

This chain uses TRBV11-2 with TRBJ2-5; 13 bases fit TRBD2. Per the germline V gene, CDR1 is SGHAT and CDR2 is FQNNGV. The CDR3 has 17 residues. V was pared by 3 bases and J by 0 bases, with 4 bases of the junction left unmatched. In DNA, the CDR3 is TGTGCCAGCAGCTTCGGGGGGACTAGCGGGGACCAAGAGACCCAGTACTTC. Protein product: CASSFGGTSGDQETQYF.

The chain couples TRBV6-5 to TRBJ1-1, with no clear D. The CDR3 contains 13 residues. Trimming took 4 bases from V and 4 from J, leaving 10 bases between them. Germline CDR1 and CDR2: MNHEY and SVGAGI. The CDR3: CASSSSGGTEAFF. The CDR3 DNA reads TGTGCCAGCAGTTCGTCGGGTGGCACTGAAGCTTTCTTT.

J is TRBJ2-7 and V is TRBV2, with 7 nucleotides matching TRBD1. Looked up from germline, CDR1 is SNHLY and CDR2 is FYNNEI. The length of the CDR3 is 16 residues. The junction had 8 bases not matched to a gene; V was cut back by 1 base and J by 2 bases. The CDR3 DNA reads TGTGCCAGCAGTGAAGGGGGCCGACAGGGACCCTACGAGCAGTACTTC. Its translation is CASSEGGRQGPYEQYF.

The chain carries TRBV27 and TRBJ1-2; possibly TRBD1 for D (5 bases). Looked up from germline, CDR1 is MNHEY and CDR2 is SMNVEV (reference sequence). V lost 0 bases to trimming and J lost 4 bases, with 12 bases between them. This CDR3 has 15 amino acids. The CDR3 DNA sequence: TGTGCCAGCAGTTTATCGGCAGGGAATCCCTATGGCTACACCTTC. This translates into CASSLSAGNPYGYTF.

This chain joins TRBV5-6 and TRBJ2-3; the match to TRBD2 covers 10 bases. After removal of 2 bases from V and 3 bases from J, the junction contained 6 bases not matched to a gene. This CDR3 comprises 16 residues. The germline CDR1 and CDR2 sequences are SGHDT and YYEEEE. CDR3 loop: CASSFPSGGRTDTQYF. CDR3 nucleotides: TGTGCCAGCAGCTTCCCTAGCGGGGGTAGGACAGATACGCAGTATTTT.